The 31 T cell receptor beta chains given below trace back to one sample, sequenced in a study of OX40 agonist ivuxolimab in advanced cancers. TCRdb's copy holds only in-frame clones and misses some; the assay was immunoSEQ multiplex PCR. The sample shows approximately 94,000 clones, approximately 90% of them seen only once. The sample was CD4+ or CD8+ T cells sorted from blood, taken in a trial of the OX40 agonist ivuxolimab. The origin of the receptors is an adult with an advanced solid tumor such as melanoma, head and neck, liver or kidney cancer.

This clone was observed a handful of times. CDR3 loop: CASSVKQNRISGANVLTF. CDR3 bases: TGTGCCAGCAGTGTGAAGCAAAACCGGATCTCTGGGGCCAACGTCCTGACTTTC. V and J are TRBV2 and TRBJ2-6; D is ambiguous. Germline V gene data show CDR1 as SNHLY and CDR2 as FYNNEI. This CDR3 has 18 residues. V was trimmed by 4 bases and J by 0 bases, leaving 16 bases between them.

V and J are TRBV19 and TRBJ2-4, with a possible D match to TRBD1 (7 bases). The CDR3 contains 14 residues. The germline V gene has CDR1 LNHDA and CDR2 SQIVND (reference sequence). V was shortened by 5 bases and J by 7 bases, with 15 bases between the two germline ends. Here the CDR3 reads CASSLGGTVNIQYF. CDR3 nucleotides: TGTGCCAGTAGTCTAGGGGGGACAGTGAACATTCAGTACTTC.

The chain uses TRBV28 and TRBJ2-3, with D perhaps TRBD1 or TRBD2 (6 bases each). Trimming pared 3 bases from V and 2 bases from J, leaving 18 bases between. CDR1 MDHEN and CDR2 SYDVKM come from the germline V gene. The CDR3 has 17 amino acids. The CDR3 loop reads CASSFSMGGGPTDTQYF. CDR3 nucleotides: TGTGCCAGCAGTTTTTCTATGGGGGGCGGGCCCACAGATACGCAGTATTTT.

The rearrangement uses TRBV18 and TRBJ1-2, with D hard to call. The V end was cut by 3 bases, the J end by 2 bases, with 10 bases between. CDR3 length: 14 residues. CDR1 is KGHSH and CDR2 is LQKENI in the germline V gene. CDR3 protein: CASSPPQQNYGYTF. The CDR3 DNA is TGTGCCAGCTCACCCCCGCAGCAGAACTATGGCTACACCTTC.

V and J are TRBV5-1 and TRBJ2-3, with TRBD2 matching 11 bases. This CDR3 spans 15 amino acids. Germline lookup yields CDR1 SGHRS and CDR2 YFSETQ. V lost 4 bases to trimming and J lost 2 bases; unmatched junction nucleotides: 3. The CDR3 sequence is CASSGGLADTDTQYF. The CDR3 DNA follows: TGCGCCAGCAGCGGGGGACTAGCGGACACAGATACGCAGTATTTT. The variable domain in full, completed from reference TRBV5-1 and TRBJ2-3, reads KAGVTQTPRYLIKTRGQQVTLSCSPISGHRSVSWYQQTPGQGLQFLFEYFSETQRNKGNFPGRFSGRQFSNSRSEMNVSTLELGDSALYLCASSGGLADTDTQYFGPGTRLTVL.

V gene TRBV7-6 combines with J gene TRBJ1-1; D remains unclear. The CDR3 totals 14 residues. Germline loops: CDR1 SGHVS, CDR2 FNYEAQ. The V end lost 2 bases, the J end lost 6 bases, and 13 bases lay between the germline ends. In DNA, the CDR3 is TGTGCCAGCAGCTTAAAGGGTGGCTGGGCTGAAGCTTTCTTT. As protein: CASSLKGGWAEAFF.

The chain carries TRBV6-4 and TRBJ2-2; 9 bases map to TRBD2. CDR1 and CDR2 (germline): MRHNA, SNTAGT. The CDR3 sequence is 14 residues long. After removal of 6 bases from V and 7 bases from J, the junction contained 6 bases not matched to a gene. The CDR3 nucleotides read TGTGCCAGCAGCATGACTAGCGGCTACGGGGAGCTGTTTTTT. As protein: CASSMTSGYGELFF.

The CDR3 loop reads CASSPWGGREKLFF. CDR3 bases: TGTGCCAGCTCACCGTGGGGGGGACGTGAAAAACTGTTTTTT. The rearrangement links TRBV18 to TRBJ1-4; D might be TRBD1 (5 bases). Germline V gene lookup returns CDR1 KGHSH and CDR2 LQKENI. CDR3 length: 14 residues. The germline V and J ends were trimmed by 3 bases and 7 bases, with 12 bases remaining between them.

This chain joins TRBV7-2 and TRBJ1-2; D perhaps matches TRBD1 (6 bases). Germline CDR1 is SGHTA and CDR2 is FQGNSA. The V end lost 1 base, the J end lost 7 bases, and 16 bases lay between the germline ends. This CDR3 region has 15 residues. DNA of the CDR3: TGTGCCAGCAGCTTAGGCCTACAGGGACGGCGTGGCTACACCTTC. Amino acids: CASSLGLQGRRGYTF.

The genes are TRBV2 and TRBJ2-7, with D perhaps matching TRBD1 (6 bases). This CDR3 has 13 amino acids. Germline values: CDR1 SNHLY, CDR2 FYNNEI. The V and J ends lost 8 bases and 3 bases respectively, with 14 bases between them. The CDR3 DNA reads as TGTGCCAGCGTCAGGGGCCTTGACTACGAGCAGTACTTC. This codes for CASVRGLDYEQYF.

J is TRBJ2-2 and V is TRBV7-9; possible D gene TRBD1, 5 bases. Between the trimmed V and J ends, which lost 6 bases and 6 bases, there was a span of 14 bases. Per the germline V gene, CDR1 is SEHNR and CDR2 is FQNEAQ (reference sequence). The CDR3 is 14 residues long. DNA of the CDR3: TGTGCCAGCAGTGGGGCAAACAAGGCCGGGGAGCTGTTTTTT. Amino acids: CASSGANKAGELFF.

The V and J genes are TRBV25-1 and TRBJ2-6; D gene uncertain. Trimming left V 4 bases short and J 4 bases short, with 2 bases between. CDR1 MGHDK and CDR2 SYGVNS come from the germline V gene. The CDR3 runs 12 residues. DNA for the CDR3: TGTGCCAGCAGTGCCGGGGCCAACGTCCTGACTTTC. Encoded protein: CASSAGANVLTF.

The rearrangement links TRBV4-3 to TRBJ2-5; D could derive from TRBD1 or TRBD2 (6 bases each). Germline CDR1 LGHNA, CDR2 YSLEER. The V end lost 4 bases, the J end lost 3 bases, and 21 bases lay between the germline ends. This CDR3 region has 17 residues. CDR3 protein: CASSPSVGGAGEETQYF. The CDR3 DNA follows: TGCGCCAGCAGCCCCTCCGTGGGGGGCGCAGGGGAAGAGACCCAGTACTTC.

This clone was recorded once. This chain links TRBV5-4 with TRBJ2-7; 13 nucleotides line up with TRBD2. Germline loops: CDR1 SGHNT, CDR2 YYREEE (reference sequence). The junction had 6 bases not matched to a gene; V was cut back by 4 bases and J by 5 bases. The CDR3 length is 15 residues. In DNA, the CDR3 is TGTGCCAGCAGCCAACGGACTAGCGGGAGCCACGAGCAGTACTTC. Translating gives CASSQRTSGSHEQYF.

This clone was counted once. Other DNA sequences within the sample encode an identical CDR3. The chain is built from TRBV5-4 and TRBJ1-1, with D possibly being TRBD1 (6 bases). Per germline, CDR1 SGHNT and CDR2 YYREEE (reference sequence). The germline V and J ends were trimmed by 0 bases and 5 bases, with 8 bases remaining between them. The CDR3 covers 13 residues. Written as DNA, the CDR3 is TGTGCCAGCAGCTTGGACAGGGTGACTGAAGCTTTCTTT. Amino acids: CASSLDRVTEAFF. Using reference TRBV5-4 and TRBJ1-1 for the parts outside the CDR3, the full variable domain is ETGVTQSPTHLIKTRGQQVTLRCSSQSGHNTVSWYQQALGQGPQFIFQYYREEENGRGNFPPRFSGLQFPNYSSELNVNALELDDSALYLCASSLDRVTEAFFGQGTRLTVV.

DNA of the CDR3: TGTGCCAGCAGCCAAGTGATTCCAGGGAGCTCCTACAATGAGCAGTTCTTC. Translation gives CASSQVIPGSSYNEQFF. This rearrangement joins TRBV4-2 to TRBJ2-1, with D tentatively TRBD1 or TRBD2 (5 bases each). The germline V gene has CDR1 LGHNA and CDR2 YNFKEQ. Deletions cut 1 base from V and 0 bases from J, with 13 bases between. The CDR3 consists of 17 residues.

V is TRBV28 and J is TRBJ1-5, with a tentative D call TRBD1 (5 bases). CDR3 size: 12 residues. V lost 7 bases, J lost 6 bases, and 10 bases lay in between. From germline, CDR1 is MDHEN and CDR2 SYDVKM. For the CDR3, the DNA is TGTGCCAGCAAAGGAGGGGCTCAGCCCCAGCATTTT. Protein product: CASKGGAQPQHF.

V usage is TRBV5-8 and J usage is TRBJ1-5, with 8 bases fitting TRBD1. The CDR3 covers 17 residues. The germline CDR1 and CDR2 sequences are SGHTS and YDEGEE. With 1 base clipped from V and 1 base from J, the junction kept 7 bases outside the gene matches. This CDR3 reads CASSLPGGVGSNQPQHF. The DNA of the CDR3 is TGTGCCAGCAGCTTGCCAGGGGGCGTCGGAAGCAATCAGCCCCAGCATTTT.

The V and J genes are TRBV7-9 and TRBJ2-7; D unclear. This CDR3 has 13 residues. Trimming stripped 1 base from V and 6 bases from J, with 10 bases between. Germline V gives CDR1 SEHNR, CDR2 FQNEAQ (reference sequence). CDR3 loop: CASSLEAGAEQYF. Here the CDR3 DNA reads TGTGCCAGCAGCTTAGAGGCCGGTGCCGAGCAGTACTTC. The variable domain in full, completed from reference TRBV7-9 and TRBJ2-7, reads DTGVSQNPRHKITKRGQNVTFRCDPISEHNRLYWYRQTLGQGPEFLTYFQNEAQLEKSRLLSDRFSAERPKGSFSTLEIQRTEQGDSAMYLCASSLEAGAEQYFGPGTRLTVT.

About this clone itself: Different DNA sequences within this sample yield the same CDR3. This chain uses TRBV5-1 with TRBJ2-5; D is possibly TRBD1 (6 bases). Germline loops: CDR1 SGHRS, CDR2 YFSETQ. This CDR3 is built from 14 residues. V dropped 2 bases and J dropped 1 base, with 9 bases sitting between them. CDR3 sequence reads: CASSLQGLQETQYF. The DNA of the CDR3 is TGCGCCAGCAGCTTACAGGGCCTCCAAGAGACCCAGTACTTC.

V usage is TRBV5-1 and J usage is TRBJ1-1; D gene unclear. The CDR3 extends over 15 amino acids. Germline lookup yields CDR1 SGHRS and CDR2 YFSETQ. V dropped 0 bases and J dropped 1 base, with 10 bases sitting between them. CDR3 loop: CASSLGVFRNTEAFF. The CDR3 DNA reads as TGCGCCAGCAGCTTGGGGGTATTCCGGAACACTGAAGCTTTCTTT.

V and J are TRBV29-1 and TRBJ2-7, with D maybe TRBD1 (6 bases). The V gene's germline CDR1 is SQVTM and CDR2 ANQGSEA. V dropped 5 bases and J dropped 7 bases, with 15 bases sitting between them. There are 12 residues in the CDR3. CDR3 DNA: TGCAGCGTTCAAAAGGACAGTCAGGAGCAGTACTTC. It codes for CSVQKDSQEQYF.

The sample holds one count of this clone. This chain connects TRBV7-2 to TRBJ1-1, with D tentatively TRBD1 (6 bases). Germline V gene sequence: CDR1 SGHTA, CDR2 FQGNSA. Deletions cut 4 bases from V and 0 bases from J, with 12 bases between. The CDR3 loop spans 15 amino acids. The CDR3 protein is CASSSHRVMNTEAFF. As DNA, the CDR3 is TGTGCCAGCAGCTCACACAGGGTCATGAACACTGAAGCTTTCTTT. The full variable domain, rest sourced from reference TRBV7-2 and TRBJ1-1, is GAGVSQSPSNKVTEKGKDVELRCDPISGHTALYWYRQSLGQGLEFLIYFQGNSAPDKSGLPSDRFSAERTGGSVSTLTIQRTQQEDSAVYLCASSSHRVMNTEAFFGQGTRLTVV.

This chain uses TRBV19 with TRBJ2-7, with 7 bases identical to TRBD1. Germline loops: CDR1 LNHDA, CDR2 SQIVND (reference sequence). The CDR3 sequence is 15 residues long. The junction had 10 bases not matched to a gene; V was cut back by 6 bases and J by 2 bases. The chain's CDR3 is CASRPKTGTTYEQYF. The CDR3 nucleotides read TGTGCCAGTAGGCCCAAGACAGGGACGACCTACGAGCAGTACTTC.

V usage is TRBV29-1 and J usage is TRBJ2-5; 7 positions match TRBD1. CDR3 size: 12 residues. Germline CDR1 is SQVTM and CDR2 is ANQGSEA. V was pared by 6 bases and J by 2 bases, with 3 bases of the junction left unmatched. Here the CDR3 DNA reads TGCAGCGTAACCAGGGGGCAAGAGACCCAGTACTTC. Translating it yields CSVTRGQETQYF.

CDR3 sequence reads: CASSEDRGTNEKLFF. In nucleotides, the CDR3 is TGTGCCAGCAGTGAAGACAGGGGAACTAATGAAAAACTGTTTTTT. The chain links TRBV2 to TRBJ1-4, with 7 bases identical to TRBD1. The trim removed 1 base at V and 1 base at J, leaving 0 bases unmatched. The CDR3 sequence is 15 residues long. Germline CDR1 SNHLY, CDR2 FYNNEI.

This clone has just one count. The chain uses TRBV7-9 and TRBJ2-7; D gene unclear. The CDR3 has 14 amino acids. Germline-derived CDR1 and CDR2 are SEHNR and FQNEAQ (reference sequence). With 5 bases removed from V and 2 bases from J, the gap between germline ends came to 13 bases. The CDR3 loop is CASSDIQPPYEQYF. The DNA of the CDR3 is TGTGCCAGCAGCGACATACAGCCTCCCTACGAGCAGTACTTC.

This rearrangement joins TRBV5-1 to TRBJ2-7; D call uncertain. There are 15 residues in the CDR3. V was cut by 4 bases and J by 0 bases, with 14 bases left in between. The germline V gene encodes CDR1 SGHRS and CDR2 YFSETQ. The CDR3 DNA sequence: TGCGCCAGCAGCCCCCGTCGGTTGGACTCCTACGAGCAGTACTTC. Its translation: CASSPRRLDSYEQYF.

The rearrangement links TRBV18 to TRBJ2-3; tentatively, D is TRBD1 (5 bases). The V gene lost 1 base and the J gene lost 2 bases, with 16 bases spanning the gap. Per germline, CDR1 KGHSH and CDR2 LQKENI. The length of the CDR3 is 17 residues. The CDR3 reads CASSPRGSSPLTDTQYF. Here the CDR3 DNA reads TGTGCCAGCTCACCACGGGGCTCATCGCCGCTCACAGATACGCAGTATTTT.

The V call is TRBV2, the J call TRBJ1-5; tentatively, D is TRBD1 (6 bases). With 4 bases removed from V and 0 bases from J, the gap between germline ends came to 16 bases. The CDR3 length is 17 residues. CDR1 and CDR2 from the germline V gene are SNHLY and FYNNEI. The DNA of the CDR3 is TGTGCCAGCAGTGTGGGGGCCCGGTCTTCTAGCAATCAGCCCCAGCATTTT. Its translation: CASSVGARSSSNQPQHF. Variable domain in full (rest from reference TRBV2 and TRBJ1-5): EPEVTQTPSHQVTQMGQEVILRCVPISNHLYFYWYRQILGQKVEFLVSFYNNEISEKSEIFDDQFSVERPDGSNFTLKIRSTKLEDSAMYFCASSVGARSSSNQPQHFGDGTRLSIL.

Here the CDR3 reads CASSLASGTDTQYF. In DNA form, the CDR3 reads TGTGCCAGCAGCTTAGCGTCAGGGACAGATACGCAGTATTTT. V usage is TRBV7-2 and J usage is TRBJ2-3; TRBD1 is a possible D gene (5 bases). From germline, CDR1 is SGHTA and CDR2 FQGNSA. The CDR3 has 14 residues. V was shortened by 0 bases and J by 3 bases, with 7 bases between the two germline ends.